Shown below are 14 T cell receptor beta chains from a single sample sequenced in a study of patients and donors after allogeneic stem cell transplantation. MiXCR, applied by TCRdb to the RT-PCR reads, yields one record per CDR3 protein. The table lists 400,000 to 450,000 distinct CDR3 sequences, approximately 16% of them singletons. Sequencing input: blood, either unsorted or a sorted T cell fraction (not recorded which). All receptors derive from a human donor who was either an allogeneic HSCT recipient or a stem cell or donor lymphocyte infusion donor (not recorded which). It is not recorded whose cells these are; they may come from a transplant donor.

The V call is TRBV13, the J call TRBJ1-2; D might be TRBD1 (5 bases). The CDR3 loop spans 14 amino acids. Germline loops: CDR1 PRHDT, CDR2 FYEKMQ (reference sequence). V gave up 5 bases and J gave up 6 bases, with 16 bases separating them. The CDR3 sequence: CASSLAGGADGYTF. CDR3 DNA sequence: TGTGCCAGCAGCCTTGCCGGAGGGGCTGATGGCTACACCTTC. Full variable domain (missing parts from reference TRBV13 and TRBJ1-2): AAGVIQSPRHLIKEKRETATLKCYPIPRHDTVYWYQQGPGQDPQFLISFYEKMQSDKGSIPDRFSAQQFSDYHSELNMSSLELGDSALYFCASSLAGGADGYTFGSGTRLTVV.

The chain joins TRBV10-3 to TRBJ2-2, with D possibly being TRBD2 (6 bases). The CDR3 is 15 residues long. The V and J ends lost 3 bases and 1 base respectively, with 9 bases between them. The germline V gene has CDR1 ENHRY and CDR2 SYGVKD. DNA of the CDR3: TGTGCCATCAGTGAACCGGGGGAGAACACCGGGGAGCTGTTTTTT. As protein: CAISEPGENTGELFF.

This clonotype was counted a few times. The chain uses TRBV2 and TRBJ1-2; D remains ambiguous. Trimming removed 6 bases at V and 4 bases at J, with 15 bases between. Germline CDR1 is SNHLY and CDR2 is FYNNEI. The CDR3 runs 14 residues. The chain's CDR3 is CASRPRITVYGYTF. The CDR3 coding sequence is TGTGCCAGCAGGCCTAGAATAACAGTCTATGGCTACACCTTC. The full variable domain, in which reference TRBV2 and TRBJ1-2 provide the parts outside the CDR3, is EPEVTQTPSHQVTQMGQEVILRCVPISNHLYFYWYRQILGQKVEFLVSFYNNEISEKSEIFDDQFSVERPDGSNFTLKIRSTKLEDSAMYFCASRPRITVYGYTFGSGTRLTVV.

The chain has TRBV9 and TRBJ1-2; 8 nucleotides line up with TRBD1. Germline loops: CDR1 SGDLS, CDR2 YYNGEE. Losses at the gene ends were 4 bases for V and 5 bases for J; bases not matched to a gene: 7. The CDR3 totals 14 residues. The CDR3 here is CASSLRTGWYGYTF. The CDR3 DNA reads TGTGCCAGCAGCTTACGGACAGGGTGGTATGGCTACACCTTC.

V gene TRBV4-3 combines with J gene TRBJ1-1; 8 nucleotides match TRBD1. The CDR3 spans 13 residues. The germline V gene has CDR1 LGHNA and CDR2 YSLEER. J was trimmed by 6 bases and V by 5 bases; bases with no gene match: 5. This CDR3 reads CASSARGQAEAFF. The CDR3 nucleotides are TGCGCCAGCAGCGCCAGGGGGCAAGCTGAAGCTTTCTTT.

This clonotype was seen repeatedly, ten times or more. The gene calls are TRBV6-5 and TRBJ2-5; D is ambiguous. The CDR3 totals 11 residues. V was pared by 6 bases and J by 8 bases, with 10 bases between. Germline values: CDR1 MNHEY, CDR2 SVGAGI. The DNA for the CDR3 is TGTGCCAGCAGGCTCGCTGGAACCCAGTACTTC. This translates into CASRLAGTQYF.

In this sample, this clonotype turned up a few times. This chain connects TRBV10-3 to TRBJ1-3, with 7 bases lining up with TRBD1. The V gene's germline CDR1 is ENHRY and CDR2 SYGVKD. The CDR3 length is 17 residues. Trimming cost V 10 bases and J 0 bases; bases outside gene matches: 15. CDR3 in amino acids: CATSLRAGGYSGNTIYF. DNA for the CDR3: TGTGCCACGTCCCTGCGGGCAGGGGGTTACTCTGGAAACACCATATATTTT.

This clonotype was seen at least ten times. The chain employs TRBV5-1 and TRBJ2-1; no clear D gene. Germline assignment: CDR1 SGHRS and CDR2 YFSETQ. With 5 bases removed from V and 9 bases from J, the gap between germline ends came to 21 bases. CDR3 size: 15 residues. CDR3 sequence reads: CASRPDLSLRVEQFF. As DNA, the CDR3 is TGCGCCAGCAGACCCGACTTATCTCTCCGGGTTGAGCAGTTCTTC. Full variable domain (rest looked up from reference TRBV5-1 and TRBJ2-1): KAGVTQTPRYLIKTRGQQVTLSCSPISGHRSVSWYQQTPGQGLQFLFEYFSETQRNKGNFPGRFSGRQFSNSRSEMNVSTLELGDSALYLCASRPDLSLRVEQFFGPGTRLTVL.

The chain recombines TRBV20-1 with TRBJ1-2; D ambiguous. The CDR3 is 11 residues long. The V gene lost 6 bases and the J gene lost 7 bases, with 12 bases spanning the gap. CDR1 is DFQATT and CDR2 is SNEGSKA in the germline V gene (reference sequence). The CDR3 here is CSAGFAGGYTF. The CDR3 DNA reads TGCAGTGCCGGTTTTGCGGGTGGCTACACCTTC.

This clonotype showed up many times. The CDR3 sequence is CASSQGTSGRYYEQYF. In nucleotides, the CDR3 is TGCGCCAGCAGCCAAGGGACTAGCGGGAGGTACTACGAGCAGTACTTC. The rearrangement links TRBV4-1 to TRBJ2-7, with 14 bases lining up with TRBD2. Unmatched junction bases numbered 2, after V lost 1 base and J lost 3 bases. Per the germline V gene, CDR1 is MGHRA and CDR2 is YSYEKL. The CDR3 is made up of 16 amino acids.

The CDR3 sequence is CASSTPGTSQETQYF. The CDR3 DNA follows: TGTGCCAGCAGTACACCCGGGACATCCCAAGAGACCCAGTACTTC. The chain employs TRBV11-2 and TRBJ2-5, with D tentatively TRBD1 (6 bases). The CDR3 loop spans 15 amino acids. Germline CDR1 reads SGHAT; CDR2 reads FQNNGV. V lost 6 bases to trimming and J lost 1 base, with 15 bases between them.

CDR3 sequence reads: CASSLAGSLAEPHRELFF. The CDR3 DNA reads as TGCGCCAGCAGCTTGGCCGGTAGCCTAGCGGAGCCCCACCGGGAGCTGTTTTTT. J is TRBJ2-2 and V is TRBV5-1, with TRBD2 identical over 7 bases. Germline V gene sequence: CDR1 SGHRS, CDR2 YFSETQ. V lost 0 bases to trimming and J lost 9 bases; unmatched junction nucleotides: 17. This CDR3 has 18 residues.

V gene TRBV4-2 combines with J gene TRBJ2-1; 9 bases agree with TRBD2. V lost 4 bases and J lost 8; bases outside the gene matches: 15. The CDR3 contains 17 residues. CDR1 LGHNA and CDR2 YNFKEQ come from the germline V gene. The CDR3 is CASSPGLGAGGIYEQFF. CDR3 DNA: TGTGCCAGCAGCCCCGGTTTGGGGGCGGGGGGGATCTATGAGCAGTTCTTC.

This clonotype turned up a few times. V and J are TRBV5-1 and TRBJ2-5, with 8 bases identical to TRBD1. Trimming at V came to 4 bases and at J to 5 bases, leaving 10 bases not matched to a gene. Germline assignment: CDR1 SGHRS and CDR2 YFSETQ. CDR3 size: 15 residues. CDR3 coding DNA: TGCGCCAGCAGCCCAATACAGGGGGGACGGGAGACCCAGTACTTC. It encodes CASSPIQGGRETQYF.